These 20 T cell receptor beta chains originate from one sample sequenced in a study of identical twins. Each CDR3 protein is one row after TCRdb ran MiXCR on the 5' RACE reads. The table records about 690,000 distinct CDR3 sequences, over 5% of them present only once. Sequencing was carried out using naive T cells sorted from blood. The receptor source for this set is a man between 18 and 35 years old in good health.

This clonotype was seen many times. V and J are TRBV5-5 and TRBJ2-3; 10 bases match TRBD2. This CDR3 spans 15 amino acids. V gave up 4 bases and J gave up 9 bases; unmatched junction bases: 11. Germline V lookup: CDR1 SGHKS, CDR2 YYEKEE (reference sequence). The CDR3: CASSPLASGSQTQYF. CDR3 nucleotides: TGTGCCAGCAGCCCCCTGGCTAGCGGGAGTCAAACGCAGTATTTT.

In this sample, this clonotype turned up many times. The rearrangement links TRBV7-2 to TRBJ1-1; unclear D gene. This CDR3 is built from 15 residues. V was shortened by 2 bases and J by 0 bases, with 10 bases between the two germline ends. CDR1 is SGHTA, CDR2 FQGNSA, per germline. CDR3 in DNA: TGTGCCAGCAGCTTACACGGGAGGATGAACACTGAAGCTTTCTTT. It translates to CASSLHGRMNTEAFF.

The chain is built from TRBV10-2 and TRBJ2-5; 11 bases fit TRBD2. The CDR3 spans 15 residues. V trimming: 6 bases; J trimming: 0 bases; junction bases outside the gene matches: 3. CDR1 and CDR2 from the germline V gene are WSHSY and SAAADI. Written as DNA, the CDR3 is TGCGCCAGCAGGGAGGGACTAGCGGACCAAGAGACCCAGTACTTC. This gives the protein CASREGLADQETQYF.

This clonotype was found many times. This chain joins TRBV4-2 and TRBJ2-1; the D is unclear. The V end was cut by 6 bases, the J end by 0 bases, with 12 bases between. Per germline, CDR1 LGHNA and CDR2 YNFKEQ. The CDR3 totals 15 residues. CDR3 sequence (DNA): TGTGCCAGCAGTCCCCAGACTGCCTCCTACAATGAGCAGTTCTTC. It is translated as CASSPQTASYNEQFF.

This clonotype was detected many times. CDR3 loop: CASSLSLAGQSEEQYF. Written as DNA, the CDR3 is TGTGCCAGCAGTTTAAGTCTAGCGGGTCAATCAGAAGAGCAGTACTTC. The chain uses TRBV12-3 or TRBV12-4 and TRBJ2-7; 8 positions match TRBD2. The CDR3 has 16 amino acids. With 2 bases clipped from V and 7 bases from J, the junction kept 13 bases outside the gene matches.

The chain combines TRBV3-1 with TRBJ2-1; no clear D. This CDR3 region has 15 residues. Germline V gene lookup returns CDR1 LGHDT and CDR2 YNNKEL (reference sequence). V was clipped by 0 bases and J by 6 bases, with 12 bases between them. The CDR3, as DNA: TGTGCCAGCAGCCAAGATCTGACAATAGGCAATGAGCAGTTCTTC. This gives the protein CASSQDLTIGNEQFF.

This clonotype has at least ten counts. The chain is built from TRBV3-1 and TRBJ2-1, with D perhaps TRBD1 (5 bases). Germline V gives CDR1 LGHDT, CDR2 YNNKEL (reference sequence). The CDR3 is 14 residues long. V lost 2 bases and J 5 bases, leaving 10 bases between the germline ends. The CDR3 reads CASSQPPGNNEQFF. CDR3 in DNA: TGTGCCAGCAGCCAACCTCCAGGGAACAATGAGCAGTTCTTC.

This rearrangement joins TRBV12-3 or TRBV12-4 to TRBJ1-2; D might be TRBD1 (5 bases). This CDR3 contains 15 residues. The V end was cut by 0 bases, the J end by 11 bases, with 19 bases between. CDR3 bases: TGTGCCAGCAGTTTAGCCCCCGGGACTCAGTCATTGTACACCTTC. It yields the protein CASSLAPGTQSLYTF.

V gene TRBV29-1 combines with J gene TRBJ2-1; D gene ambiguous. Germline V CDR1 and CDR2: SQVTM, ANQGSEA. There are 14 residues in the CDR3. V gave up 4 bases and J gave up 7 bases, with 17 bases separating them. CDR3 DNA sequence: TGCAGCGTTGTGGTGCCAACCCCGGCGAATGAGCAGTTCTTC. It encodes CSVVVPTPANEQFF.

This clonotype has just a few counts. This sequence joins TRBV7-2 and TRBJ2-7; unclear D gene. V lost 1 base, J lost 3 bases, and 7 bases lay in between. CDR1 and CDR2 (germline): SGHTA, FQGNSA. This CDR3 spans 13 amino acids. CDR3 in amino acids: CASSLVLGYEQYF. The CDR3 DNA sequence: TGTGCCAGCAGCTTAGTATTAGGCTACGAGCAGTACTTC. Drawing the rest from reference TRBV7-2 and TRBJ2-7, the complete variable domain is GAGVSQSPSNKVTEKGKDVELRCDPISGHTALYWYRQSLGQGLEFLIYFQGNSAPDKSGLPSDRFSAERTGGSVSTLTIQRTQQEDSAVYLCASSLVLGYEQYFGPGTRLTVT.

This clonotype was detected a few times. The chain has TRBV5-1 and TRBJ2-2; 9 nucleotides line up with TRBD1. In germline, CDR1 is SGHRS, CDR2 YFSETQ. The V and J ends lost 4 bases and 10 bases, in that order; junction bases with no gene match: 8. This CDR3 is 14 amino acids long. For the CDR3, the DNA is TGCGCCAGCAGCCCAACAGGGGGCCGTTTGGAGCTGTTTTTT. This encodes CASSPTGGRLELFF.

This clonotype was seen repeatedly, ten times or more. The rearrangement uses TRBV27 and TRBJ2-1; D might be TRBD2 (6 bases). The CDR3 length is 12 residues. The V gene's germline CDR1 is MNHEY and CDR2 SMNVEV (reference sequence). Deletions cut 8 bases from V and 3 bases from J, with 8 bases between. The CDR3 DNA sequence: TGTGCCAGCGGGAGGTACTACAATGAGCAGTTCTTC. Translation gives CASGRYYNEQFF.

This clonotype appeared many times. The chain employs TRBV12-3 or TRBV12-4 and TRBJ1-2, with D hard to call. The CDR3 sequence is 12 residues long. With 6 bases removed from V and 0 bases from J, the gap between germline ends came to 5 bases. CDR3 sequence (DNA): TGTGCCAGCAGCAGTACTAACTATGGCTACACCTTC. Its translation is CASSSTNYGYTF.

The CDR3 DNA follows: TGTGCCAGCAGTGATGAGAGCGTCGCACGGGATACGCAGTATTTT. Translation gives CASSDESVARDTQYF. The rearrangement uses TRBV6-1 and TRBJ2-3, with D hard to call. Germline V lookup: CDR1 MNHNS, CDR2 SASEGT. The CDR3 spans 15 residues. V dropped 3 bases and J dropped 6 bases, with 16 bases sitting between them.

This clonotype was observed at least ten times. The chain recombines TRBV6-1 with TRBJ1-5, with D possibly being TRBD1 (5 bases). Germline loops: CDR1 MNHNS, CDR2 SASEGT. Between the trimmed V and J ends, which lost 10 bases and 6 bases, there was a span of 16 bases. The CDR3 runs 13 residues. CDR3 sequence (DNA): TGTGCCATACAGGACGGTCCCGGTCAGCCCCAGCATTTT. Its protein is CAIQDGPGQPQHF.

This clonotype has at least ten counts. This chain connects TRBV12-3 or TRBV12-4 to TRBJ2-3, with D possibly being TRBD1 (5 bases). The CDR3 is 13 amino acids. With 5 bases removed from V and 5 bases from J, the gap between germline ends came to 11 bases. CDR3 sequence: CASSVWGGDTQYF. Here the CDR3 DNA reads TGTGCCAGCAGTGTGTGGGGCGGAGATACGCAGTATTTT.

In its sample, this clonotype was seen many times. The chain links TRBV10-3 to TRBJ2-7; D is possibly TRBD2 (6 bases). Trimming cost V 4 bases and J 2 bases, with 9 bases left between them. Germline loops: CDR1 ENHRY, CDR2 SYGVKD. The CDR3 runs 13 residues. The CDR3 nucleotides read TGTGCCATCAGTGCCGGGGGAACCTACGAGCAGTACTTC. Translated, it gives CAISAGGTYEQYF.

This clonotype appeared once. This sequence may be a read error, since a much larger clone differs from it by one base. The chain is built from TRBV27 and TRBJ2-3; 7 bases are shared with TRBD2. The V and J ends lost 3 bases and 7 bases, in that order; junction bases with no gene match: 7. The germline V gene has CDR1 MNHEY and CDR2 SMNVEV (reference sequence). The CDR3 is made up of 14 amino acids. The DNA of the CDR3 is TGTGCCAGCAGTTTCGCAGGGAGGGCATATACGCAGTATTTT. Translated, it gives CASSFAGRAYTQYF.

This sequence joins TRBV5-1 and TRBJ1-1, with a possible D match to TRBD1 (5 bases). Trimming removed 0 bases from V and 3 bases from J, with 15 bases in between. This CDR3 spans 16 amino acids. Germline lookup yields CDR1 SGHRS and CDR2 YFSETQ. CDR3 DNA: TGCGCCAGCAGCTTGGAGGGGAGGTCTTGGGACACTGAAGCTTTCTTT. Translating gives CASSLEGRSWDTEAFF. Combining the CDR3 with reference TRBV5-1 and TRBJ1-1 gives the whole variable domain KAGVTQTPRYLIKTRGQQVTLSCSPISGHRSVSWYQQTPGQGLQFLFEYFSETQRNKGNFPGRFSGRQFSNSRSEMNVSTLELGDSALYLCASSLEGRSWDTEAFFGQGTRLTVV.

This rearrangement joins TRBV4-2 to TRBJ1-1, with D uncertain. The germline V and J ends were trimmed by 4 bases and 4 bases, with 10 bases remaining between them. The CDR3 length is 13 residues. Germline lookup yields CDR1 LGHNA and CDR2 YNFKEQ. CDR3 sequence reads: CASSPADPTEAFF. The CDR3 region has the DNA TGTGCCAGCAGCCCCGCAGACCCCACTGAAGCTTTCTTT.